This T cell receptor beta chain was recovered during a study of T cell repertoires in aging, cancer and after chemotherapy (dated by TCRdb to the late 2010s). Study-wide context: Donors were distributed across six age groups ranging from 30 or younger to 70 or older, with at least three individuals included per group. In the hematological group, the paired samples taken before and after chemotherapy came from chronic lymphocytic leukemia patients given fludarabine- or bendamustine-based regimens. The full dataset contained around 10 million TCR reads. To look at immunoaging and at how T cells reconstitute after chemotherapy, the study profiled TCR beta repertoires in peripheral blood from both healthy donors and cancer patients. The cohort comprised 200 to 250 cancer patients, roughly 94 with hematological and 124 with solid cancers, plus 95 healthy donors as a reference group. Study-level results and caveats: In healthy donors, the decline in TCR diversity with age was mainly explained by loss of richness, whereas in cancer patients loss of evenness was also found to contribute. According to the authors, the repertoire data do not permit conclusions about immunological memory after chemotherapy. Compared with age-matched healthy donors, untreated patients with hematological or solid cancers had significantly lower TCR diversity and higher clonality in blood. In both cancer cohorts, the median generation probability rose over the chemotherapy interval, which suggests that the repertoire was reconstituted through rebound thymic output. Lymphoid organ infiltration was present in hematological cancer patients, and this infiltration may itself impair thymic emigration or peripheral T cell expansion.

A word on this clonotype: Its antigen target is currently unknown. No much larger clone exists at a distance of one base, and base qualities are not known.

TCR beta rearrangements were amplified from genomic DNA extracted from peripheral blood rather than from sorted cells or RNA. Multiplex touch-down PCR with a mixed TRB-A/B primer pool was used to amplify rearranged TRB sequences covering the V, D and J segments. Illumina adapters and sample indices were attached to the amplicons through two consecutive PCR reactions run with Phusion HS II polymerase. After gel purification with the NucleoSpin Gel and PCR Clean-up kit, the amplicons were checked using Qubit and an Agilent 2100 Bioanalyzer. The libraries were sequenced on an Illumina MiSeq with 600-cycle, single-indexed, paired-end runs. In the paper's pipeline: MiXCR versions 2.12 and 3.0.5 were used to process the TRB sequences. Each unique CDR3 nucleotide sequence counted as one clone, and only productive sequences with at least two reads were retained. The repertoire metrics were Shannon diversity, evenness, clonality (calculated as one minus evenness), and diversity profiles parameterized by alpha from 0 to 5. The IGoR algorithm was used to calculate generation probabilities for clones in the paired samples taken before and after chemotherapy. TCRdb cleaned the public reads at Q25 with fastp, built clones with MiXCR and kept in-frame beta chains. Every CDR3 protein is listed once, alongside the most common genes and DNA of its rows. These V and J calls are TCRdb output, not the study's own analysis. The sample profile shows 5,000 to 5,500 distinct CDR3 sequences; 35% to 45% of them were found once. The ten biggest clones cover roughly 7% of the sample.

The CDR3 measures 14 amino acids from cysteine to phenylalanine. CDR3 DNA only is kept here, 42 bases in frame from base 1. V is clipped by 7 bases and J by 3 bases, and the sequence between their germline boundaries is 16 bases long. Looking up the germline V gene yields CDR1 MNHNS and CDR2 SASEGT. Recombination linked TRBV6-1 to TRBJ2-7; TRBD1 is a weak D gene call, 5 bases matching. Specimen: blood. The TCR was taken from a human donor with a blood cancer. The sequenced DNA: TGTGCCAGCATTCTAACAGGAGACTTCTACGAGCAGTACTTC. It is translated as CASILTGDFYEQYF.